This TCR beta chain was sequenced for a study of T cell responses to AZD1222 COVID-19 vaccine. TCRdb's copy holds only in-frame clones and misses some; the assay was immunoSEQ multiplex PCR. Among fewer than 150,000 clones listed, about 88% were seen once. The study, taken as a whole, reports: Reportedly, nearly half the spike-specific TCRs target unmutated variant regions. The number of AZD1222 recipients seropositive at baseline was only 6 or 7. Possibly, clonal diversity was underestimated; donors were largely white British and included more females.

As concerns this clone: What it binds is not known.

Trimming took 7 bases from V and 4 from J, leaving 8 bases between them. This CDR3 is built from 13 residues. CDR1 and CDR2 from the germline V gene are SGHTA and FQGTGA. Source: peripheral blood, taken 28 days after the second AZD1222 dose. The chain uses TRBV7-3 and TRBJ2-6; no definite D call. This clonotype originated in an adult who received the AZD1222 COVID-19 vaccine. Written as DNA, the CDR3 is TGTGCCAGCAAATTTATGGGGGCCAACGTCCTGACTTTC. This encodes CASKFMGANVLTF.